The present entry profiles one T cell receptor beta chain with its context. In each sample, at least 7 million PBMCs were isolated. The data derive from a study of blood T cells in healthy people across ages. PCR was performed a second time for about 7 to 11 cycles using a sample-barcoded 5' primer and a J-beta primer mix. TCRdb itself ran the 5' RACE reads through MiXCR, one entry per CDR3 protein. The table shows about 770,000 distinct CDR3 sequences, with around 45% occurring only once. The CDR3 loop spans 15 amino acids. The sequence was obtained from a man in his 60s in good health. Sequences were obtained from blood. The genes are TRBV21-1 and TRBJ2-3; TRBD1, as called in the table, went unchecked against the DNA. TRBV21-1 has pseudogene status. For the CDR3, the DNA is TGTGCCAGCAGCAAACCCGGGAAGTACACAGATACGCAGTATTTT. Protein sequence: CASSKPGKYTDTQYF.